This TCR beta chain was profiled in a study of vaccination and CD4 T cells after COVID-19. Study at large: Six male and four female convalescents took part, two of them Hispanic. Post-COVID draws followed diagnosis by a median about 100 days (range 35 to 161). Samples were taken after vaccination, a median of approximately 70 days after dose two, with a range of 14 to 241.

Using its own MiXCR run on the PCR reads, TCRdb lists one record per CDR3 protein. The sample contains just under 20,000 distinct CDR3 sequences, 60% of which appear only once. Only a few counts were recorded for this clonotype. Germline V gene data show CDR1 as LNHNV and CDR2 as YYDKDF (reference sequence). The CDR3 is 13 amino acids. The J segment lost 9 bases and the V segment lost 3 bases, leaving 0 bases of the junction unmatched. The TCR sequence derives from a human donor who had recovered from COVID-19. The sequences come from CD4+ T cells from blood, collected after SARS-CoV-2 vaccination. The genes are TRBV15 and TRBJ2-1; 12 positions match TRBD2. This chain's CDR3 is CATSRTSGSEQFF. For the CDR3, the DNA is TGTGCCACCAGCAGGACTAGCGGGAGTGAGCAGTTCTTC.